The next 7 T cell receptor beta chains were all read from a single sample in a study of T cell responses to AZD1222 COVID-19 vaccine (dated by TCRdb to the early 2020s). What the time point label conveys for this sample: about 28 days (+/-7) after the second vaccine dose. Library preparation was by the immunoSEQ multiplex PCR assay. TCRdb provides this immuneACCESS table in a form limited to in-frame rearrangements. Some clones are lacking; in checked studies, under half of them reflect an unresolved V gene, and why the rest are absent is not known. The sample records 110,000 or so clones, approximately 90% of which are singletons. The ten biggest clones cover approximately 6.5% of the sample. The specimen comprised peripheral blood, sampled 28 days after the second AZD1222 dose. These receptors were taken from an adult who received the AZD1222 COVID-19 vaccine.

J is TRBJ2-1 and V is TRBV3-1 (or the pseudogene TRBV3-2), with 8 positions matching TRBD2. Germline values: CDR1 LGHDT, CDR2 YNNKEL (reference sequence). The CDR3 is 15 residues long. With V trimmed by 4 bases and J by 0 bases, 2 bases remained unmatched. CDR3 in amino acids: CASSPGLVSYNEQFF. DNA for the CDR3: TGTGCCAGCAGCCCGGGACTAGTCTCCTACAATGAGCAGTTCTTC.

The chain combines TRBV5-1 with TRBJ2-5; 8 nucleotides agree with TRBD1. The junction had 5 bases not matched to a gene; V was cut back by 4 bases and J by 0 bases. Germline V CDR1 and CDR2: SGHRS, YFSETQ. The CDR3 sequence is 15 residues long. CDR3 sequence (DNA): TGCGCCAGCAGCACCGGACAGGGCGACCAAGAGACCCAGTACTTC. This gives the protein CASSTGQGDQETQYF.

The CDR3 reads CASSWGEEETQYF. DNA of the CDR3: TGTGCCAGCAGCTGGGGGGAAGAAGAGACCCAGTACTTC. The V call is TRBV7-2, the J call TRBJ2-5; D might be TRBD2 (6 bases). The CDR3 covers 13 residues. CDR1 and CDR2 (germline): SGHTA, FQGNSA. Trimming stripped 4 bases from V and 3 bases from J, with 9 bases between.

CDR3 protein: CASSTSGGLIGETQYF. The CDR3, as DNA: TGTGCCAGCTCGACTAGCGGGGGCCTCATCGGGGAGACCCAGTACTTC. The chain recombines TRBV11-2 with TRBJ2-5; TRBD2 aligns across 12 bases. This CDR3 spans 16 amino acids. J was trimmed by 5 bases and V by 8 bases; bases with no gene match: 12. CDR1 is SGHAT, CDR2 FQNNGV, per germline.

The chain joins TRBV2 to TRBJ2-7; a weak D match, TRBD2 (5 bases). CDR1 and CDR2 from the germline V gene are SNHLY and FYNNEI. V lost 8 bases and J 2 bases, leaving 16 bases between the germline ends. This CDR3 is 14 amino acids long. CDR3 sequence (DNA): TGTGCCAGCTCCTTTAGCGTCTCAACCTACGAGCAGTACTTC. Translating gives CASSFSVSTYEQYF.

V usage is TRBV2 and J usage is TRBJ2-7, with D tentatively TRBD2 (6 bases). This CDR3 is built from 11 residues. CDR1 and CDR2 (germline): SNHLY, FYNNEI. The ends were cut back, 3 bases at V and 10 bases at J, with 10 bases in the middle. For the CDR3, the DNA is TGTGCCAGCAGTGACGGAGGGTCCCAGTACTTC. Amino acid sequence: CASSDGGSQYF.

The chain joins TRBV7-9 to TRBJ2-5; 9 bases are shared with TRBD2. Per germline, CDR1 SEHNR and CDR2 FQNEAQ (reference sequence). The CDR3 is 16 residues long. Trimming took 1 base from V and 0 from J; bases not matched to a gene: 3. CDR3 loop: CASSLGASGDQETQYF. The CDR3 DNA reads TGTGCCAGCAGCTTAGGAGCTAGCGGGGACCAAGAGACCCAGTACTTC. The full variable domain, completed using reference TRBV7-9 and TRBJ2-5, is DTGVSQNPRHKITKRGQNVTFRCDPISEHNRLYWYRQTLGQGPEFLTYFQNEAQLEKSRLLSDRFSAERPKGSFSTLEIQRTEQGDSAMYLCASSLGASGDQETQYFGPGTRLLVL.